Below are 9 T cell receptor beta chains sequenced from a single sample in a study of regulatory T cells in long-lasting Graves disease. Specified time point: newly diagnosed GD, antithyroid drugs for less than 3 months. RNA from PBMCs was the source of the TCR library. Sequencing libraries for TCR beta were prepared with iRepertoire HTBI primers and Arm-PCR of CDR3 regions. TCRdb recomputed calls from the multiplex PCR reads with MiXCR, one row per CDR3 protein. Seen here are approximately 300,000 distinct CDR3 sequences, 15% to 20% observed once, and the top ten hold around 36%. This material consisted of peripheral blood mononuclear cells (PBMCs), taken at new diagnosis, from a patient treated with antithyroid drugs. The receptors originated from a female donor with Graves disease.

The sample holds many counts of this clonotype. The rearrangement joins TRBV5-1 to TRBJ2-7; unclear D gene. V was trimmed by 0 bases and J by 6 bases, leaving 7 bases between them. This CDR3 is built from 12 residues. CDR1 is SGHRS, CDR2 YFSETQ, per germline. The DNA of the CDR3 is TGCGCCAGCAGCTTGGAGGGCGGCGAGCAGTACTTC. It codes for CASSLEGGEQYF. Using reference TRBV5-1 and TRBJ2-7 for the parts outside the CDR3, the full variable domain is KAGVTQTPRYLIKTRGQQVTLSCSPISGHRSVSWYQQTPGQGLQFLFEYFSETQRNKGNFPGRFSGRQFSNSRSEMNVSTLELGDSALYLCASSLEGGEQYFGPGTRLTVT.

This clonotype was picked up many times. The chain joins TRBV15 to TRBJ2-5; tentatively, D is TRBD1 (5 bases). V dropped 0 bases and J dropped 3 bases, with 11 bases sitting between them. The CDR3 length is 15 residues. Per germline, CDR1 LNHNV and CDR2 YYDKDF (reference sequence). CDR3 bases: TGTGCCACCAGCAGAGATGGGGCAGGAAAAGAGACCCAGTACTTC. It specifies CATSRDGAGKETQYF.

This clonotype was recorded at least ten times. The chain joins TRBV9 to TRBJ2-5, with TRBD1 as a possible D gene (5 bases). Germline V gene lookup returns CDR1 SGDLS and CDR2 YYNGEE. With 0 bases removed from V and 4 bases from J, the gap between germline ends came to 10 bases. This CDR3 is 14 amino acids long. The CDR3 region has the DNA TGTGCCAGCAGCGTAGCAGGGTCTGGAGAGACCCAGTACTTC. Amino acid sequence: CASSVAGSGETQYF.

This clonotype was seen repeatedly, ten times or more. V usage is TRBV12-3 or TRBV12-4 and J usage is TRBJ2-1; 11 bases line up with TRBD2. The CDR3 runs 16 residues. V shed 6 bases and J 5 bases; nucleotides not matched to a gene: 9. In nucleotides, the CDR3 is TGTGCCAGCAGGACCGGACTAGCGGGTGTCCACAATGAGCAGTTCTTC. The encoded protein is CASRTGLAGVHNEQFF.

The gene calls are TRBV28 and TRBJ2-1; D unresolved. Trimming shortened V by 6 bases and J by 8 bases, and 8 bases separated the two germline ends. The V gene's germline CDR1 is MDHEN and CDR2 SYDVKM. The CDR3 has 11 residues. The CDR3 sequence: CASRVYDEQFF. The DNA of the CDR3 is TGTGCCAGCAGGGTTTATGATGAGCAGTTCTTC.

This clonotype was counted many times. CDR3 DNA sequence: TGTGCCAGTAGCCCACGGCGACAGGGGAGCAATCAGCCCCAGCATTTT. It translates to CASSPRRQGSNQPQHF. This chain links TRBV19 with TRBJ1-5; 8 bases align to TRBD1. Trimming took 6 bases from V and 1 from J; bases not matched to a gene: 8. CDR3 size: 16 residues. Germline CDR1 LNHDA, CDR2 SQIVND (reference sequence).

This clonotype was seen ten or more times. The rearrangement uses TRBV5-4 and TRBJ2-1, with 9 bases matching TRBD2. The length of the CDR3 is 16 residues. With V trimmed by 7 bases and J by 8 bases, 16 bases remained unmatched. CDR1 is SGHNT, CDR2 YYREEE, per germline (reference sequence). CDR3 sequence (DNA): TGTGCCAGCCGACTCATGCAGGGACTAGCTACAGATGAGCAGTTCTTC. As protein: CASRLMQGLATDEQFF.

This clonotype was counted only a few times. The chain links TRBV3-1 to TRBJ2-3; either TRBD1 or TRBD2 may supply D (6 bases each). The DNA end is a closer match to TRBJ2-5, so the J assignment may be wrong. There are 16 residues in the CDR3. The germline V gene has CDR1 LGHDT and CDR2 YNNKEL (reference sequence). CDR3 in DNA: TGTGCCAGCAGCCAAAGTGGGGGGCGCGTTTTTGAGACCCAGTACTTC. Translating it yields CASSQSGGRVFETQYF.

This clonotype was counted ten times or more. The V and J genes are TRBV24-1 and TRBJ1-2, with D perhaps matching TRBD1 (5 bases). The CDR3 has 13 amino acids. V lost 5 bases and J lost 3, with 9 bases in between. In germline, CDR1 is KGHDR, CDR2 SFDVKD. CDR3 amino acids: CATSAGGYYGYTF. In nucleotides, the CDR3 is TGTGCCACCAGTGCGGGGGGGTACTATGGCTACACCTTC.